The 28 T cell receptor beta chains reported below all come from one sample, sequenced in a study of beta chain features in type 1 diabetes. What was sequenced were expressed TCRB transcripts, since all of the isolated RNA had been reverse transcribed. Libraries were prepared by immunoSEQ multiplex PCR; TCRdb keeps only in-frame clonotypes and omits some of them. The sample yields around 500,000 clones, about 32% seen once. The sample was naive CD4+ T cells from blood. These receptors were obtained from a man between 18 and 29 years old in good health.

This clone was seen only a few times. This chain joins TRBV11-3 and TRBJ2-3; no clear D gene. V gave up 5 bases and J gave up 8 bases, with 8 bases separating them. From germline, CDR1 is SGHNT and CDR2 YENEEA. CDR3 length: 11 residues. The CDR3 spells CASSKSATQYF. In nucleotides, the CDR3 is TGTGCCAGCAGCAAAAGCGCTACGCAGTATTTT.

The rearrangement uses TRBV7-9 and TRBJ2-7; the D gene is possibly TRBD1 (6 bases). Germline values: CDR1 SEHNR, CDR2 FQNEAQ (reference sequence). The V and J ends lost 4 bases and 4 bases respectively, with 11 bases between them. The CDR3 covers 13 residues. The CDR3 spells CASSWTDSYEQYF. In nucleotides, the CDR3 is TGTGCCAGCAGCTGGACGGACAGTTACGAGCAGTACTTC.

The chain is built from TRBV9 and TRBJ1-1; the D gene is possibly TRBD1 (5 bases). Trimming took off 4 bases at V and 3 bases at J, with 16 bases between the two ends. CDR1 and CDR2 (germline): SGDLS, YYNGEE. This CDR3 is built from 15 residues. CDR3 sequence reads: CASSPLSRADTEAFF. CDR3 sequence (DNA): TGTGCCAGCAGCCCGCTAAGCAGGGCAGACACTGAAGCTTTCTTT.

The chain recombines TRBV15 with TRBJ2-1; TRBD2 matches 7 bases. The germline CDR1 and CDR2 sequences are LNHNV and YYDKDF (reference sequence). V shed 0 bases and J 4 bases; nucleotides not matched to a gene: 3. The CDR3 sequence is 15 residues long. In DNA, the CDR3 is TGTGCCACCAGCAGAGATCCGGGGGGTTACAATGAGCAGTTCTTC. It is translated as CATSRDPGGYNEQFF.

There are a few counts of this clone. The DNA for the CDR3 is TGCAGCGTTGGTGAGCGGGAGAAGACAGATACGCAGTATTTT. Its translation is CSVGEREKTDTQYF. The V call is TRBV29-1, the J call TRBJ2-3; 8 bases line up with TRBD2. The CDR3 is 14 amino acids. With V trimmed by 4 bases and J by 3 bases, 6 bases remained unmatched. The germline V gene has CDR1 SQVTM and CDR2 ANQGSEA.

CDR3 residues: CASSVGVGRVETQYF. The CDR3 nucleotides read TGTGCCAGCAGCGTAGGTGTCGGGAGGGTGGAGACCCAGTACTTC. The chain is built from TRBV9 and TRBJ2-5, with 8 bases lining up with TRBD2. Germline loops: CDR1 SGDLS, CDR2 YYNGEE. V was pared by 0 bases and J by 5 bases, with 6 bases of the junction left unmatched. The CDR3 loop spans 15 amino acids.

The CDR3 protein is CSVESRVATF. The DNA for the CDR3 is TGCAGCGTTGAATCGAGGGTGGCCACCTTC. The chain is built from TRBV29-1 and TRBJ1-2; the D is unclear. The ends were cut back, 2 bases at V and 13 bases at J, with 11 bases in the middle. This CDR3 comprises 10 residues. Germline CDR1 and CDR2: SQVTM and ANQGSEA.

This clone came up a few times. The chain is built from TRBV25-1 and TRBJ2-5, with 8 bases aligning to TRBD2. Germline V lookup: CDR1 MGHDK, CDR2 SYGVNS. Trimming took 2 bases from V and 5 from J; bases not matched to a gene: 4. CDR3 length equals 14 residues. The CDR3 sequence is CASSEGAGAETQYF. CDR3 sequence (DNA): TGTGCCAGCAGTGAAGGAGCGGGAGCGGAGACCCAGTACTTC.

This clone was seen a handful of times. The genes are TRBV7-8 and TRBJ2-7; D perhaps matches TRBD1 (5 bases). The CDR3 is made up of 14 amino acids. Per germline, CDR1 SGHVS and CDR2 FQNEAQ. V lost 4 bases, J lost 2 bases, and 12 bases lay in between. The CDR3 loop is CASSSDRSTYEQYF. CDR3 nucleotides: TGTGCCAGCAGCTCAGACAGATCAACCTACGAGCAGTACTTC.

V is TRBV28 and J is TRBJ2-1; D could derive from TRBD1 or TRBD2 (6 bases each). The germline V gene has CDR1 MDHEN and CDR2 SYDVKM. V lost 5 bases and J 2 bases, leaving 10 bases between the germline ends. This CDR3 comprises 14 residues. The CDR3 DNA reads TGTGCCAGCAGTGCGGAGGGGGCCTACAATGAGCAGTTCTTC. Residues: CASSAEGAYNEQFF.

With regard to this clone: This sample includes further DNA sequences coding for the same CDR3. The rearrangement joins TRBV18 to TRBJ2-7; possibly TRBD1 for D (6 bases). V was cut by 3 bases and J by 0 bases, with 6 bases left in between. Germline V gene sequence: CDR1 KGHSH, CDR2 LQKENI. The length of the CDR3 is 13 residues. The CDR3 nucleotides read TGTGCCAGCTCACCGGACAGCTCCTACGAGCAGTACTTC. Its translation: CASSPDSSYEQYF.

The chain is built from TRBV7-9 and TRBJ2-7; no clear D gene. The germline V and J ends were trimmed by 2 bases and 5 bases, with 13 bases remaining between them. This CDR3 comprises 14 residues. Germline V gives CDR1 SEHNR, CDR2 FQNEAQ (reference sequence). In nucleotides, the CDR3 is TGTGCCAGCAGCTTAAGTAGACAATTTGACGAGCAGTACTTC. Its translation: CASSLSRQFDEQYF.

The chain recombines TRBV28 with TRBJ2-7; TRBD2 is a possible D gene (6 bases). Germline V gene lookup returns CDR1 MDHEN and CDR2 SYDVKM. Trimming stripped 5 bases from V and 6 bases from J, with 17 bases between. CDR3 length: 14 residues. This CDR3 reads CASSPPRGQGEQYF. In DNA, the CDR3 is TGTGCCAGCAGTCCTCCGCGGGGTCAAGGCGAGCAGTACTTC. Filled out from reference TRBV28 and TRBJ2-7, the complete variable domain reads DVKVTQSSRYLVKRTGEKVFLECVQDMDHENMFWYRQDPGLGLRLIYFSYDVKMKEKGDIPEGYSVSREKKERFSLILESASTNQTSMYLCASSPPRGQGEQYFGPGTRLTVT.

This clone has a handful of counts. The chain joins TRBV4-3 to TRBJ2-7; D gene uncertain. Looked up from germline, CDR1 is LGHNA and CDR2 is YSLEER. Trimming removed 0 bases at V and 2 bases at J, with 8 bases between. There are 14 residues in the CDR3. The CDR3 nucleotides read TGCGCCAGCAGCCAAGATGCCAGAGCCTACGAGCAGTACTTC. Amino acid sequence: CASSQDARAYEQYF.

This rearrangement joins TRBV20-1 to TRBJ2-3; D is undetermined. V was shortened by 0 bases and J by 7 bases, with 5 bases between the two germline ends. Germline V gene lookup returns CDR1 DFQATT and CDR2 SNEGSKA (reference sequence). The CDR3 has 11 residues. CDR3 in amino acids: CSAREWNTQYF. In nucleotides, the CDR3 is TGCAGTGCTAGAGAGTGGAATACGCAGTATTTT.

This clone came up a few times. The chain couples TRBV29-1 to TRBJ2-1; 15 bases agree with TRBD2. Germline assignment: CDR1 SQVTM and CDR2 ANQGSEA. The CDR3 extends over 15 amino acids. J gave up 7 bases and V 4 bases, and 5 bases lay outside the gene matches. CDR3 DNA: TGCAGCGTTGGCGGACTAGCGGGAGGGGAGAATGAGCAGTTCTTC. As protein: CSVGGLAGGENEQFF.

This clone was detected a few times. This chain connects TRBV14 to TRBJ2-7, with no clear D. Germline CDR1 SGHDN, CDR2 FVKESK. The CDR3 spans 14 residues. Trimming removed 0 bases at V and 5 bases at J, with 11 bases between. In nucleotides, the CDR3 is TGTGCCAGCAGCCAAGACTCAGGCCGCGACGAGCAGTACTTC. Its translation: CASSQDSGRDEQYF.

This sequence joins TRBV5-1 and TRBJ2-7, with 7 bases fitting TRBD2. CDR3 length equals 13 residues. Germline CDR1 is SGHRS and CDR2 is YFSETQ. The ends lost 3 bases at V and 7 bases at J; junction bases unmatched: 7. CDR3 DNA: TGCGCCAGCAGCTCGGGGAGGGCCGGTGAGCAGTACTTC. The encoded protein is CASSSGRAGEQYF.

This clone was detected once. The J gene is TRBJ2-3, the V gene TRBV7-2; 9 nucleotides match TRBD2. The length of the CDR3 is 14 residues. The V and J ends lost 2 bases and 7 bases, in that order; junction bases with no gene match: 4. Germline V CDR1 and CDR2: SGHTA, FQGNSA. CDR3 residues: CASSLWTSANTQYF. CDR3 nucleotide sequence: TGTGCCAGCAGCTTATGGACTAGCGCAAATACGCAGTATTTT. The full variable domain, completed using reference TRBV7-2 and TRBJ2-3, is GAGVSQSPSNKVTEKGKDVELRCDPISGHTALYWYRQSLGQGLEFLIYFQGNSAPDKSGLPSDRFSAERTGGSVSTLTIQRTQQEDSAVYLCASSLWTSANTQYFGPGTRLTVL.

The chain links TRBV25-1 to TRBJ2-7; D unclear. Germline V lookup: CDR1 MGHDK, CDR2 SYGVNS. This CDR3 region has 13 residues. V shed 1 base and J shed 3 bases, with 7 bases lying between them. CDR3: CASSESHSYEQYF. The CDR3 nucleotides are TGTGCCAGCAGTGAATCCCACAGCTACGAGCAGTACTTC.

The chain couples TRBV25-1 to TRBJ2-7; weak D call: TRBD1 (5 bases). V was shortened by 6 bases and J by 5 bases, with 17 bases between the two germline ends. The CDR3 has 14 residues. Germline V gene data show CDR1 as MGHDK and CDR2 as SYGVNS. The CDR3 DNA follows: TGTGCCAGCAGCCCGCAAGGGGCTGTCGACGAGCAGTACTTC. It encodes CASSPQGAVDEQYF.

The V call is TRBV7-9, the J call TRBJ1-4, with unresolved D. Trimming took 5 bases from V and 7 from J, leaving 14 bases between them. Germline loops: CDR1 SEHNR, CDR2 FQNEAQ (reference sequence). The CDR3 consists of 14 residues. The CDR3 nucleotides are TGTGCCAGCAGCCCTAACGCGCGCGTTGAAAAACTGTTTTTT. Protein sequence: CASSPNARVEKLFF.

This clone showed up just a few times. This chain uses TRBV30 with TRBJ2-1, with D possibly matching TRBD2 (5 bases). The germline CDR1 and CDR2 sequences are GTSNPN and SVGIG (reference sequence). The CDR3 totals 14 residues. The V end was cut by 4 bases, the J end by 6 bases, with 16 bases between. The DNA for the CDR3 is TGTGCCTGGAAACCCCTACTTCGGGGCAATGAGCAGTTCTTC. It yields the protein CAWKPLLRGNEQFF.

This clone was seen only a few times. The chain is built from TRBV30 and TRBJ2-7; 7 nucleotides agree with TRBD1. The CDR3 spans 13 residues. Germline values: CDR1 GTSNPN, CDR2 SVGIG (reference sequence). The trim removed 3 bases at V and 4 bases at J, leaving 6 bases unmatched. CDR3 bases: TGTGCCTGGAGCCGCAGGGGGATGTACGAGCAGTACTTC. Translated: CAWSRRGMYEQYF.

This chain joins TRBV5-1 and TRBJ2-4, with D perhaps TRBD1 (6 bases). From germline, CDR1 is SGHRS and CDR2 YFSETQ. V lost 6 bases and J lost 9, with 13 bases in between. The CDR3 has 12 residues. The CDR3 loop is CASTPGGGIQYF. As DNA, the CDR3 is TGCGCCAGCACCCCTGGGGGCGGCATTCAGTACTTC. The entire variable domain, with the rest obtained from reference TRBV5-1 and TRBJ2-4, is as follows: KAGVTQTPRYLIKTRGQQVTLSCSPISGHRSVSWYQQTPGQGLQFLFEYFSETQRNKGNFPGRFSGRQFSNSRSEMNVSTLELGDSALYLCASTPGGGIQYFGAGTRLSVL.

This clone has only a few counts. The chain has TRBV1 and TRBJ2-7; TRBD2, the table's D call, was not compared with the DNA. TRBV1 counts as a pseudogene. The CDR3 extends over 14 amino acids. The CDR3 nucleotides read TGCACCAGCAGCCAGAGGGACTCCCCTTACGAGCAGTACTTC. Translation gives CTSSQRDSPYEQYF.

This clone has more than one count but fewer than ten. The chain has TRBV10-3 and TRBJ2-5; 11 bases align to TRBD2. Germline assignment: CDR1 ENHRY and CDR2 SYGVKD. V dropped 0 bases and J dropped 4; count of bases not matched to a gene: 4. CDR3 length: 16 residues. The CDR3 coding sequence is TGTGCCATCAGTGAGTCTAGCGGGAGGGCTTCAGAGACCCAGTACTTC. This codes for CAISESSGRASETQYF.

This clone was detected a few times. The V call is TRBV30, the J call TRBJ1-3; D remains ambiguous. Trimming cost V 0 bases and J 4 bases, with 13 bases left between them. This CDR3 is built from 15 residues. The germline V gene encodes CDR1 GTSNPN and CDR2 SVGIG (reference sequence). The CDR3 loop reads CAWSVGLADGNTIYF. The CDR3 DNA reads as TGTGCCTGGAGTGTAGGTTTGGCAGACGGAAACACCATATATTTT.